The 9 T cell receptor beta chains given below trace back to one sample, sequenced in a study of response to subunit inactivated influenza vaccine. MiXCR was run by TCRdb on the RT-PCR reads, yielding one entry per CDR3 protein. Among over 150,000 distinct CDR3 sequences listed, approximately 11% were seen once. Sequenced material: CD8+ T cells sorted from PBMCs, taken less than 30 months after vaccination. The receptors were sampled from a man in his fifties or sixties who received an inactivated influenza vaccine.

This chain connects TRBV29-1 to TRBJ2-7; 10 bases fit TRBD1. This CDR3 spans 14 amino acids. From germline, CDR1 is SQVTM and CDR2 ANQGSEA. Losses at the gene ends were 5 bases for V and 2 bases for J; bases not matched to a gene: 6. CDR3 sequence (DNA): TGCAGCGTTAGGCTAGGACAGGGGGCCTACGAGCAGTACTTC. Translating gives CSVRLGQGAYEQYF.

The rearrangement uses TRBV24-1 and TRBJ2-5, with D possibly TRBD1 on 5 matching bases. The length of the CDR3 is 14 residues. Trimming stripped 4 bases from V and 0 bases from J, with 8 bases between. Germline CDR1 reads KGHDR; CDR2 reads SFDVKD. CDR3 sequence reads: CATSEQGYQETQYF. CDR3 DNA: TGTGCCACCAGTGAGCAGGGTTACCAAGAGACCCAGTACTTC.

This chain links TRBV5-6 with TRBJ2-7, with D possibly matching TRBD2 (6 bases). V lost 4 bases, J lost 3 bases, and 20 bases lay in between. The CDR3 sequence is 16 residues long. The germline V gene encodes CDR1 SGHDT and CDR2 YYEEEE. DNA of the CDR3: TGTGCCAGCAGCGGATTAGGACGGGGGTATGGCTACGAGCAGTACTTC. Translating it yields CASSGLGRGYGYEQYF.

The table lists this clonotype with a few counts. The gene calls are TRBV5-5 and TRBJ2-1; TRBD1 or TRBD2 may be the D gene (5 bases each). The length of the CDR3 is 11 residues. Deletions cut 7 bases from V and 7 bases from J, with 9 bases between. CDR1 is SGHKS and CDR2 is YYEKEE in the germline V gene (reference sequence). The CDR3 DNA reads as TGTGCCAGCGGCGAGGGGAATGAGCAGTTCTTC. Protein product: CASGEGNEQFF.

This clonotype was counted many times. The chain employs TRBV5-1 and TRBJ2-3; 8 bases line up with TRBD2. V dropped 8 bases and J dropped 4; count of bases not matched to a gene: 15. CDR1 is SGHRS, CDR2 YFSETQ, per germline. This CDR3 region has 16 residues. In nucleotides, the CDR3 is TGCGCCAGTACGGGACGGCCGACTAGCGTAGCAGATACGCAGTATTTT. Protein: CASTGRPTSVADTQYF.

This clonotype occurred a few times. The chain joins TRBV14 to TRBJ2-5; D remains ambiguous. This CDR3 contains 14 residues. Per germline, CDR1 SGHDN and CDR2 FVKESK. Trimming pared 0 bases from V and 4 bases from J, leaving 9 bases between. Here the CDR3 reads CASSQEGFAETQYF. CDR3 DNA: TGTGCCAGCAGCCAAGAGGGTTTTGCAGAGACCCAGTACTTC. Using reference TRBV14 and TRBJ2-5 for the parts outside the CDR3, the full variable domain is EAGVTQFPSHSVIEKGQTVTLRCDPISGHDNLYWYRRVMGKEIKFLLHFVKESKQDESGMPNNRFLAERTGGTYSTLKVQPAELEDSGVYFCASSQEGFAETQYFGPGTRLLVL.

This clonotype was counted only a few times. Given a much more abundant clone one base away, this may be a read error. V is TRBV12-3 or TRBV12-4 and J is TRBJ2-1, with D possibly being TRBD1 or TRBD2 (5 bases each). The CDR3 is 12 amino acids. V shed 6 bases and J shed 6 bases, with 9 bases lying between them. The CDR3, as DNA: TGTGCCAGCAGCCCCGGGGCCAATGAGCAGTTCTTC. Translation: CASSPGANEQFF.

The V gene is TRBV11-2, the J gene TRBJ2-3; 9 bases map to TRBD1. Germline loops: CDR1 SGHAT, CDR2 FQNNGV. With V trimmed by 6 bases and J by 0 bases, 19 bases remained unmatched. This CDR3 contains 20 residues. CDR3 region: CASSRPTGTGPGVSTDTQYF. The DNA for the CDR3 is TGTGCCAGCAGTCGACCGACCGGGACAGGGCCGGGGGTTAGCACAGATACGCAGTATTTT.

This clonotype was counted between two and nine times. The V call is TRBV12-3 or TRBV12-4, the J call TRBJ1-1; D uncertain. The V gene lost 6 bases and the J gene lost 2 bases, with 10 bases spanning the gap. The CDR3 loop spans 13 amino acids. CDR3 DNA: TGTGCCAGCAGACATTCAGCAAACACTGAAGCTTTCTTT. It yields the protein CASRHSANTEAFF.